A single sample is the source of the 32 T cell receptor beta chains below, sequenced in a study of identical twins. In TCRdb, the 5' RACE reads were re-called with MiXCR into one record per CDR3 protein. The profile shows approximately 550,000 distinct CDR3 sequences, 20% to 25% of them singletons. Separately, the same data were catalogued under a study of yellow fever vaccine responses in identical twins.

Sequenced input: CD4+ T cells sorted from blood. The receptors stem from a young woman in good health.

This clonotype was counted only a few times. The V and J genes are TRBV3-1 and TRBJ2-7; the D is unclear. V gave up 1 base and J gave up 3 bases, with 16 bases separating them. This CDR3 spans 16 amino acids. The germline gives CDR1 LGHDT, CDR2 YNNKEL (reference sequence). The CDR3 coding sequence is TGTGCCAGCAGCCAAGGAAGGTACGGCAGTTACTACGAGCAGTACTTC. This gives the protein CASSQGRYGSYYEQYF.

V is TRBV14 and J is TRBJ2-4, with 9 positions matching TRBD2. The V gene's germline CDR1 is SGHDN and CDR2 FVKESK. V lost 5 bases to trimming and J lost 13 bases; unmatched junction nucleotides: 6. This CDR3 is built from 12 residues. CDR3 residues: CASSILAGEQYF. The CDR3 nucleotides read TGTGCCAGCAGCATTTTAGCGGGAGAACAGTACTTC.

This rearrangement joins TRBV18 to TRBJ1-1; TRBD1 matches 9 bases. The CDR3 length is 16 residues. The germline V gene has CDR1 KGHSH and CDR2 LQKENI. With V trimmed by 3 bases and J by 5 bases, 10 bases remained unmatched. This CDR3 is CASSPGQGRGLTEAFF. CDR3 sequence (DNA): TGTGCCAGCTCACCCGGACAGGGGAGAGGTTTAACTGAAGCTTTCTTT.

The genes are TRBV11-2 and TRBJ2-3; D is unclear. CDR1 and CDR2 (germline): SGHAT, FQNNGV. V was cut by 4 bases and J by 5 bases, with 13 bases left in between. The CDR3 is 14 amino acids. CDR3 sequence: CASSSRPGLDTQYF. Here the CDR3 DNA reads TGTGCCAGCAGCTCCCGCCCCGGCCTAGATACGCAGTATTTT. The whole variable domain, filled in from reference TRBV11-2 and TRBJ2-3, reads EAGVAQSPRYKIIEKRQSVAFWCNPISGHATLYWYQQILGQGPKLLIQFQNNGVVDDSQLPKDRFSAERLKGVDSTLKIQPAKLEDSAVYLCASSSRPGLDTQYFGPGTRLTVL.

This clonotype has a handful of counts. J is TRBJ2-6 and V is TRBV5-1, with 12 bases lining up with TRBD1. This CDR3 is built from 17 residues. V gave up 4 bases and J gave up 4 bases; unmatched junction bases: 6. Germline V CDR1 and CDR2: SGHRS, YFSETQ. This CDR3 reads CASSPRGQGAGANVLTF. In DNA form, the CDR3 reads TGCGCCAGCAGCCCTCGGGGACAGGGGGCGGGGGCCAACGTCCTGACTTTC.

This clonotype was recorded a few times. The chain employs TRBV5-1 and TRBJ2-5; D might be TRBD1 or TRBD2, each matching 5 bases. The V end lost 5 bases, the J end lost 5 bases, and 13 bases lay between the germline ends. Germline loops: CDR1 SGHRS, CDR2 YFSETQ. CDR3 size: 13 residues. The CDR3 DNA reads as TGCGCCAGCAGGGATTCAGGGAGTGAGACCCAGTACTTC. This gives the protein CASRDSGSETQYF.

This clonotype was counted only a few times. The rearrangement joins TRBV4-2 to TRBJ2-7; 11 bases are a match to TRBD1. Trimming cost V 3 bases and J 6 bases; bases outside gene matches: 10. The germline V gene encodes CDR1 LGHNA and CDR2 YNFKEQ. The CDR3 extends over 16 amino acids. CDR3 bases: TGTGCCAGCAGCCATACTCCGGGACAGGGGGGAGGCGAGCAGTACTTC. It yields the protein CASSHTPGQGGGEQYF.

This clonotype was seen a few times. The J gene is TRBJ2-5, the V gene TRBV4-2; D perhaps matches TRBD2 (5 bases). The CDR3 sequence is 16 residues long. Germline lookup yields CDR1 LGHNA and CDR2 YNFKEQ. Trimming removed 0 bases at V and 2 bases at J, with 13 bases between. CDR3 nucleotide sequence: TGTGCCAGCAGCCAAGATCTACAGAGGGAACAAGAGACCCAGTACTTC. Translated: CASSQDLQREQETQYF.

This clonotype was seen only a few times. The V call is TRBV3-1, the J call TRBJ2-4; perhaps TRBD2 as D (5 bases). Between the trimmed V and J ends, which lost 3 bases and 1 base, there was a span of 13 bases. The CDR3 runs to 16 residues. Germline V gene data show CDR1 as LGHDT and CDR2 as YNNKEL (reference sequence). CDR3 sequence reads: CASSHIIEGAKNIQYF. In DNA, the CDR3 is TGTGCCAGCAGCCACATAATCGAGGGCGCCAAAAACATTCAGTACTTC.

The table lists this clonotype with many counts. The J gene is TRBJ1-1, the V gene TRBV12-3 or TRBV12-4; D ambiguous. The germline V and J ends were trimmed by 4 bases and 0 bases, with 9 bases remaining between them. The CDR3 contains 14 residues. The CDR3: CASSYGRLNTEAFF. CDR3 coding DNA: TGTGCCAGCAGTTATGGTCGATTGAACACTGAAGCTTTCTTT.

This clonotype was seen more than once but under ten times. This chain's CDR3 is CSVGVTGANVLTF. The CDR3 nucleotides read TGCAGCGTAGGGGTGACTGGGGCCAACGTCCTGACTTTC. The rearrangement joins TRBV29-1 to TRBJ2-6; perhaps TRBD1 as D (5 bases). This CDR3 has 13 amino acids. V was clipped by 6 bases and J by 2 bases, with 8 bases between them. Germline V gene lookup returns CDR1 SQVTM and CDR2 ANQGSEA.

This chain connects TRBV7-8 to TRBJ2-2; possibly TRBD2 for D (7 bases). CDR1 is SGHVS, CDR2 FQNEAQ, per germline. Between the trimmed V and J ends, which lost 5 bases and 4 bases, there was a span of 20 bases. The CDR3 consists of 17 residues. The CDR3 DNA reads as TGTGCCAGCAGCCTAGGGGGGGGCGGGACGATCACCGGGGAGCTGTTTTTT. Amino acids: CASSLGGGGTITGELFF.

The chain couples TRBV10-1 to TRBJ2-5; D is unclear. Looked up from germline, CDR1 is WNHNN and CDR2 is SYGVQD (reference sequence). Trimming cost V 4 bases and J 0 bases, with 6 bases left between them. There are 13 residues in the CDR3. The CDR3 is CASSVSYQETQYF. The CDR3 DNA sequence: TGCGCCAGCAGTGTTTCCTACCAAGAGACCCAGTACTTC.

This clonotype was seen a handful of times. CDR3 region: CASSHDRGGTDTQYF. CDR3 bases: TGTGCCAGCAGCCACGACCGGGGAGGCACAGATACGCAGTATTTT. The gene calls are TRBV3-1 and TRBJ2-3; TRBD2 might be the D (5 bases). The V end lost 3 bases, the J end lost 1 base, and 11 bases lay between the germline ends. Germline V gene data show CDR1 as LGHDT and CDR2 as YNNKEL (reference sequence). The CDR3 spans 15 residues.

This clonotype was seen only a few times. The chain employs TRBV24-1 and TRBJ2-2; 7 bases map to TRBD1. CDR3 length: 15 amino acids. Losses at the gene ends were 6 bases for V and 1 base for J; bases not matched to a gene: 4. The germline CDR1 and CDR2 sequences are KGHDR and SFDVKD. CDR3 nucleotide sequence: TGTGCCACCAGTATCCGGGACAGGAACACCGGGGAGCTGTTTTTT. The encoded protein is CATSIRDRNTGELFF.

This clonotype was seen a handful of times. V and J are TRBV20-1 and TRBJ2-7; 8 nucleotides agree with TRBD2. After removal of 4 bases from V and 2 bases from J, the junction contained 7 bases not matched to a gene. The length of the CDR3 is 14 residues. The germline V gene encodes CDR1 DFQATT and CDR2 SNEGSKA (reference sequence). In nucleotides, the CDR3 is TGCAGTGCTACTCCGCCGGGACTAGCCTACGAGCAGTACGTC. Protein: CSATPPGLAYEQYV.

This clonotype has more than one count but fewer than ten. The rearrangement joins TRBV5-1 to TRBJ2-1, with D perhaps TRBD2 (5 bases). Germline lookup yields CDR1 SGHRS and CDR2 YFSETQ. With 2 bases removed from V and 5 bases from J, the gap between germline ends came to 11 bases. The CDR3 contains 14 residues. The CDR3 DNA is TGCGCCAGCAGCTTCACCCTAGCAAACAATGAGCAGTTCTTC. Amino acid sequence: CASSFTLANNEQFF.

The chain employs TRBV20-1 and TRBJ1-4; D unresolved. The CDR3 consists of 11 residues. Germline V gives CDR1 DFQATT, CDR2 SNEGSKA (reference sequence). Trimming pared 6 bases from V and 7 bases from J, leaving 9 bases between. The CDR3 DNA is TGCAGTGCCAAAGGAGGTGAAAAACTGTTTTTT. Amino acid sequence: CSAKGGEKLFF.

This clonotype has a count of ten or more. The V call is TRBV5-5, the J call TRBJ1-1; a possible D gene is TRBD1 (5 bases). The CDR3 spans 13 residues. The V gene's germline CDR1 is SGHKS and CDR2 YYEKEE (reference sequence). Trimming removed 4 bases from V and 1 base from J, with 8 bases in between. Here the CDR3 reads CASSAGGNTEAFF. The CDR3 DNA is TGTGCCAGCAGCGCCGGGGGGAACACTGAAGCTTTCTTT. The whole variable domain, filled in from reference TRBV5-5 and TRBJ1-1, reads DAGVTQSPTHLIKTRGQQVTLRCSPISGHKSVSWYQQVLGQGPQFIFQYYEKEERGRGNFPDRFSARQFPNYSSELNVNALLLGDSALYLCASSAGGNTEAFFGQGTRLTVV.

The gene calls are TRBV7-2 and TRBJ2-1; TRBD2 matches at 8 bases. The CDR3 sequence is 16 residues long. The V gene end was trimmed by 2 bases and the J gene end by 12 bases; junction bases not matched to a gene: 15. The V gene's germline CDR1 is SGHTA and CDR2 FQGNSA. CDR3 nucleotide sequence: TGTGCCAGCAGCTTATTAGGGCGGGAGGTGTCTTGGGGGCAGTTCTTC. Translated, it gives CASSLLGREVSWGQFF. The whole variable domain, filled in from reference TRBV7-2 and TRBJ2-1, reads GAGVSQSPSNKVTEKGKDVELRCDPISGHTALYWYRQSLGQGLEFLIYFQGNSAPDKSGLPSDRFSAERTGGSVSTLTIQRTQQEDSAVYLCASSLLGREVSWGQFFGPGTRLTVL.

This rearrangement joins TRBV10-3 to TRBJ2-2; D is ambiguous. Between the trimmed V and J ends, which lost 7 bases and 6 bases, there was a span of 6 bases. The CDR3 runs 11 residues. Germline V gene lookup returns CDR1 ENHRY and CDR2 SYGVKD. Written as DNA, the CDR3 is TGTGCCATCACCAGATCCGGGGAGCTGTTTTTT. Amino acid sequence: CAITRSGELFF.

This clonotype was picked up a small number of times. The CDR3 DNA is TGCAGTGCTAGAGTTTGGCCCTCAAGATACAGGGACGGGGAGCTGTTTTTT. Its protein product is CSARVWPSRYRDGELFF. The chain combines TRBV20-1 with TRBJ2-2, with D maybe TRBD1 (6 bases). The germline V and J ends were trimmed by 1 base and 7 bases, with 22 bases remaining between them. Germline values: CDR1 DFQATT, CDR2 SNEGSKA (reference sequence). This CDR3 has 17 residues.

This clonotype was counted between two and nine times. The chain combines TRBV7-2 with TRBJ2-1; D tentatively reads TRBD1 or TRBD2 (5 bases each). This CDR3 has 14 amino acids. Germline V gene lookup returns CDR1 SGHTA and CDR2 FQGNSA. Deletions cut 1 base from V and 9 bases from J, with 13 bases between. The CDR3 DNA reads TGTGCCAGCAGCTTAGGGGGGTGGGCAGTTGAGCAGTTCTTC. Its translation is CASSLGGWAVEQFF.

The gene calls are TRBV7-2 and TRBJ2-1, with D possibly TRBD2 on 6 matching bases. The CDR3 is made up of 15 amino acids. The germline CDR1 and CDR2 sequences are SGHTA and FQGNSA. Trimming took 3 bases from V and 8 from J, leaving 17 bases between them. CDR3 in amino acids: CASSLTGTPGYEQFF. The CDR3 DNA follows: TGTGCCAGCAGCTTGACCGGGACTCCAGGGTATGAGCAGTTCTTC.

This clonotype was seen only a few times. This chain links TRBV5-1 with TRBJ2-4; 7 nucleotides align to TRBD1. Looked up from germline, CDR1 is SGHRS and CDR2 is YFSETQ. This CDR3 region has 16 residues. The V and J ends lost 0 bases and 2 bases, in that order; junction bases with no gene match: 5. Written as DNA, the CDR3 is TGCGCCAGCAGCTTGGGGGGGACAGTCCCCAAAAACATTCAGTACTTC. This gives the protein CASSLGGTVPKNIQYF.

J is TRBJ2-7 and V is TRBV5-1; 7 nucleotides agree with TRBD2. CDR1 is SGHRS and CDR2 is YFSETQ in the germline V gene. With V trimmed by 3 bases and J by 7 bases, 13 bases remained unmatched. The CDR3 spans 15 residues. This chain's CDR3 is CASSSLSGMEGEQYF. DNA of the CDR3: TGCGCCAGCAGCTCTTTAAGCGGGATGGAGGGGGAGCAGTACTTC. The variable domain in full, completed from reference TRBV5-1 and TRBJ2-7, reads KAGVTQTPRYLIKTRGQQVTLSCSPISGHRSVSWYQQTPGQGLQFLFEYFSETQRNKGNFPGRFSGRQFSNSRSEMNVSTLELGDSALYLCASSSLSGMEGEQYFGPGTRLTVT.

This clonotype was counted only a few times. V usage is TRBV12-3 or TRBV12-4 and J usage is TRBJ2-4; TRBD1 agrees at 7 bases. This CDR3 comprises 15 residues. V shed 5 bases, J shed 4 bases, and the junction held 8 bases outside the gene matches. The CDR3 bases are TGTGCCAGCAGTCCGCCGGGACAGAAGAAAAACATTCAGTACTTC. The encoded protein is CASSPPGQKKNIQYF.

Ten or more counts support this clonotype. Here the CDR3 reads CASSSRGGFDNEQFF. CDR3 coding DNA: TGTGCCAGCAGTTCCAGGGGAGGGTTCGACAATGAGCAGTTCTTC. V gene TRBV12-3 or TRBV12-4 combines with J gene TRBJ2-1; D perhaps matches TRBD2 (7 bases). The CDR3 totals 15 residues. V gave up 4 bases and J gave up 5 bases, with 15 bases separating them.

The chain couples TRBV27 to TRBJ2-1; 10 nucleotides line up with TRBD2. V lost 6 bases and J lost 13; bases outside the gene matches: 9. The CDR3 runs 13 residues. Per germline, CDR1 MNHEY and CDR2 SMNVEV (reference sequence). For the CDR3, the DNA is TGTGCCAGCAGATCAAGCGGGAGGGTCACCCAGTTCTTC. Amino acids: CASRSSGRVTQFF.

This chain links TRBV5-1 with TRBJ2-6; weak D call: TRBD1 (6 bases). V was trimmed by 4 bases and J by 19 bases, leaving 24 bases between them. The germline gives CDR1 SGHRS, CDR2 YFSETQ. This CDR3 comprises 14 residues. Written as DNA, the CDR3 is TGCGCCAGCAGCCCGACTACAGGGTCCAACGTAGTTACTTTC. Protein: CASSPTTGSNVVTF. Based on the CDR3 plus reference TRBV5-1 and TRBJ2-6, the full variable domain is KAGVTQTPRYLIKTRGQQVTLSCSPISGHRSVSWYQQTPGQGLQFLFEYFSETQRNKGNFPGRFSGRQFSNSRSEMNVSTLELGDSALYLCASSPTTGSNVVTFGAGSRLTVL.

This clonotype was counted a few times. This rearrangement joins TRBV5-1 to TRBJ2-5; the match to TRBD2 covers 10 bases. The CDR3 is 17 residues long. CDR1 and CDR2 (germline): SGHRS, YFSETQ. V dropped 0 bases and J dropped 5; count of bases not matched to a gene: 10. As DNA, the CDR3 is TGCGCCAGCAGCTTGGAGCCAGCGGGAGGGCTACTGGAGACCCAGTACTTC. Amino acids: CASSLEPAGGLLETQYF.

The chain couples TRBV5-1 to TRBJ2-1, with 9 bases aligning to TRBD1. This CDR3 region has 15 residues. Germline trimming cut 4 bases from V and 9 bases from J; bases unmatched to any gene: 11. Germline CDR1 is SGHRS and CDR2 is YFSETQ. The CDR3 is CASSPLGQGVIEQFF. The CDR3 bases are TGCGCCAGCAGCCCATTGGGACAGGGCGTTATTGAGCAGTTCTTC.